The 29 T cell receptor beta chains below all came from one sample that was sequenced in a study of Graves' ophthalmopathy and Graves' hyperthyroidism. As the template, RNA transcripts were used to amplify TCR beta CDR3 regions. The library came from an HTBI-primed first-round RT-PCR and a second-round multiplex PCR. Via MiXCR, TCRdb re-called the multiplex PCR reads, giving one row per CDR3 protein. The sample records about 160,000 distinct CDR3 sequences, roughly 37% being singletons. The specimen was peripheral blood. The receptor set was obtained from a woman aged 35 to 49 with Graves' ophthalmopathy.

CDR3 DNA: TGTGCCAGCAGCACCCGACTAGCGGGAGGTCAAGAGACCCAGTACTTC. Protein product: CASSTRLAGGQETQYF. The chain employs TRBV7-2 and TRBJ2-5; TRBD2 matches at 13 bases. V was clipped by 5 bases and J by 2 bases; unmatched bases: 5. The CDR3 contains 16 residues. Germline V lookup: CDR1 SGHTA, CDR2 FQGNSA.

Only one count was recorded for this clonotype. The J gene is TRBJ2-5, the V gene TRBV7-3, with a tentative D call TRBD2 (6 bases). Trimming cost V 6 bases and J 3 bases, with 11 bases left between them. In germline, CDR1 is SGHTA, CDR2 FQGTGA. The length of the CDR3 is 13 residues. CDR3 amino acids: CASRTGGKETQYF. The CDR3 nucleotides read TGTGCCAGCAGAACCGGGGGAAAAGAGACCCAGTACTTC. The variable domain in full, completed from reference TRBV7-3 and TRBJ2-5, reads GAGVSQTPSNKVTEKGKYVELRCDPISGHTALYWYRQSLGQGPEFLIYFQGTGAADDSGLPNDRFFAVRPEGSVSTLKIQRTERGDSAVYLCASRTGGKETQYFGPGTRLLVL.

This clonotype was picked up a small number of times. V usage is TRBV6-2 or TRBV6-3 and J usage is TRBJ2-7; D is tentatively TRBD1 or TRBD2 (6 bases each). This CDR3 contains 13 residues. With 6 bases removed from V and 7 bases from J, the gap between germline ends came to 16 bases. CDR1 and CDR2 from the germline V gene are MNHEY and SVGEGT. CDR3 sequence reads: CASSASRGAEQYF. DNA of the CDR3: TGTGCCAGCAGCGCTTCGAGGGGGGCAGAGCAGTACTTC.

Many counts were recorded for this clonotype. This sequence joins TRBV7-3 and TRBJ2-5; TRBD2 matches 8 bases. With V trimmed by 5 bases and J by 4 bases, 15 bases remained unmatched. The CDR3 is 17 amino acids. Germline CDR1 and CDR2: SGHTA and FQGTGA. CDR3 nucleotides: TGTGCCAGCAGCCACCCAATCGCGGGACTAGAAGGAGAGACCCAGTACTTC. Translated, it gives CASSHPIAGLEGETQYF.

This clonotype was found many times. V is TRBV6-5 and J is TRBJ1-2; a possible D gene is TRBD1 (5 bases). The CDR3 totals 16 residues. Germline CDR1 reads MNHEY; CDR2 reads SVGAGI. V was clipped by 0 bases and J by 4 bases, with 15 bases between them. This CDR3 reads CASSYSKIRETYGYTF. In DNA, the CDR3 is TGTGCCAGCAGTTACTCGAAAATCAGGGAAACCTATGGCTACACCTTC.

CDR3 residues: CAWQSNTEAFF. The CDR3 DNA is TGTGCCTGGCAGTCGAACACTGAAGCTTTCTTT. The rearrangement joins TRBV30 to TRBJ1-1; D is ambiguous. Trimming stripped 5 bases from V and 1 base from J, with 5 bases between. The germline CDR1 and CDR2 sequences are GTSNPN and SVGIG (reference sequence). CDR3 length: 11 residues.

There are a few counts of this clonotype. The chain uses TRBV20-1 and TRBJ1-1, with TRBD1 identical over 7 bases. Trimming removed 7 bases from V and 6 bases from J; junction bases left unmatched: 11. The CDR3 contains 13 residues. Germline V CDR1 and CDR2: DFQATT, SNEGSKA (reference sequence). The DNA of the CDR3 is TGCAGTGTGGGTGGGACAGATCGGGCTGAAGCTTTCTTT. As protein: CSVGGTDRAEAFF.

The rearrangement joins TRBV6-1 to TRBJ2-7, with no clear D. CDR3 length equals 15 residues. The V and J ends lost 5 bases and 0 bases respectively, with 14 bases between them. From germline, CDR1 is MNHNS and CDR2 SASEGT. CDR3 in amino acids: CASSPRTASSYEQYF. In DNA, the CDR3 is TGTGCCAGCAGTCCCCGGACCGCAAGCTCCTACGAGCAGTACTTC.

This chain uses TRBV6-2 or TRBV6-3 with TRBJ1-3; no firm D call. Germline assignment: CDR1 MNHEY and CDR2 SVGEGT. This CDR3 comprises 14 residues. V lost 3 bases, J lost 1 base, and 7 bases lay in between. The CDR3 here is CASSYFGSGNTIYF. Here the CDR3 DNA reads TGTGCCAGCAGTTATTTTGGGTCTGGAAACACCATATATTTT.

This clonotype is a singleton in its sample. V usage is TRBV6-5 and J usage is TRBJ1-3; D remains unclear. Germline loops: CDR1 MNHEY, CDR2 SVGAGI. Trimming removed 0 bases at V and 3 bases at J, with 9 bases between. The CDR3 has 15 residues. The CDR3 DNA reads as TGTGCCAGCAGTTACTCCCAGCCCAGTGGAAACACCATATATTTT. Its protein product is CASSYSQPSGNTIYF.

This clonotype was detected many times. The chain combines TRBV5-1 with TRBJ2-7, with 7 bases fitting TRBD2. The junction had 2 bases not matched to a gene; V was cut back by 5 bases and J by 3 bases. Germline CDR1 reads SGHRS; CDR2 reads YFSETQ. The CDR3 sequence is 12 residues long. The CDR3 nucleotides are TGCGCCAGCAGACGGGGGGACTACGAGCAGTACTTC. Translation gives CASRRGDYEQYF.

The rearrangement joins TRBV12-3 or TRBV12-4 to TRBJ2-2, with 8 bases aligning to TRBD1. V trimming: 5 bases; J trimming: 6 bases; junction bases outside the gene matches: 5. This CDR3 region has 14 residues. The CDR3 loop reads CASSPLDRAGELFF. The CDR3, as DNA: TGTGCCAGCAGTCCCCTGGACAGGGCCGGGGAGCTGTTTTTT.

This clonotype was seen repeatedly, ten times or more. V gene TRBV7-9 combines with J gene TRBJ1-3, with D perhaps matching TRBD1 (5 bases). The CDR3 contains 15 residues. V was clipped by 2 bases and J by 0 bases, with 8 bases between them. CDR1 is SEHNR and CDR2 is FQNEAQ in the germline V gene (reference sequence). The CDR3 loop is CASSLTGVSGNTIYF. CDR3 bases: TGTGCCAGCAGCTTAACGGGGGTCTCTGGAAACACCATATATTTT. Complete variable domain (other parts from reference TRBV7-9 and TRBJ1-3): DTGVSQNPRHKITKRGQNVTFRCDPISEHNRLYWYRQTLGQGPEFLTYFQNEAQLEKSRLLSDRFSAERPKGSFSTLEIQRTEQGDSAMYLCASSLTGVSGNTIYFGEGSWLTVV.

This clonotype has at least ten counts. The V call is TRBV13, the J call TRBJ2-2; D might be TRBD1 (7 bases). CDR1 and CDR2 (germline): PRHDT, FYEKMQ (reference sequence). Trimming took 3 bases from V and 4 from J, leaving 12 bases between them. The CDR3 runs 15 residues. The CDR3 here is CASSFNRGGTGELFF. CDR3 in DNA: TGTGCCAGCAGCTTCAACAGGGGAGGCACCGGGGAGCTGTTTTTT.

Many counts were recorded for this clonotype. This chain joins TRBV7-2 and TRBJ1-5, with unresolved D. Deletions cut 0 bases from V and 2 bases from J, with 5 bases between. The CDR3 loop spans 14 amino acids. Per the germline V gene, CDR1 is SGHTA and CDR2 is FQGNSA. CDR3 nucleotides: TGTGCCAGCAGCTTAGCTGTACGCAATCAGCCCCAGCATTTT. Its protein product is CASSLAVRNQPQHF.

This clonotype was counted at least ten times. V usage is TRBV12-3 or TRBV12-4 and J usage is TRBJ1-5; TRBD1 matches at 10 bases. CDR3 length: 15 amino acids. V trimming: 6 bases; J trimming: 6 bases; junction bases outside the gene matches: 8. CDR3 protein: CASSYPGTGAQPQHF. CDR3 sequence (DNA): TGTGCCAGCAGCTACCCCGGGACAGGGGCTCAGCCCCAGCATTTT.

With respect to this clonotype: At one of its ends the junction is not consistent with the germline gene, which may arise from a read error. This chain joins TRBV24-1 and TRBJ1-1, with D tentatively TRBD1 (6 bases). The CDR3 sequence is 13 residues long. Germline V gene lookup returns CDR1 KGHDR and CDR2 SFDVKD. CDR3 in amino acids: CATRGALNPEAFF. CDR3 DNA sequence: TGTGCCACCAGGGGGGCGCTGAACCCTGAAGCTTTCTTT.

Ten or more counts support this clonotype. V gene TRBV6-1 combines with J gene TRBJ1-1, with 9 bases identical to TRBD1. Trimming removed 3 bases from V and 4 bases from J; junction bases left unmatched: 6. The CDR3 spans 15 residues. In germline, CDR1 is MNHNS, CDR2 SASEGT. CDR3 coding DNA: TGTGCCAGCAGTGACGGGACAGGGAGAGGCACTGAAGCTTTCTTT. It yields the protein CASSDGTGRGTEAFF.

This clonotype was observed a handful of times. The chain uses TRBV28 and TRBJ2-7, with D possibly TRBD2 on 5 matching bases. Trimming cost V 5 bases and J 7 bases, with 15 bases left between them. This CDR3 has 13 amino acids. Germline V gene sequence: CDR1 MDHEN, CDR2 SYDVKM. The CDR3 sequence is CASSVGLAREQYF. For the CDR3, the DNA is TGTGCCAGCAGTGTGGGATTAGCGCGGGAGCAGTACTTC.

The chain has TRBV20-1 and TRBJ1-1; D is possibly TRBD1 (5 bases). The CDR3 has 14 amino acids. CDR1 DFQATT and CDR2 SNEGSKA come from the germline V gene (reference sequence). The germline V and J ends were trimmed by 6 bases and 5 bases, with 19 bases remaining between them. The CDR3 reads CSALTDPSGTEAFF. In DNA, the CDR3 is TGCAGTGCCCTGACAGACCCCTCGGGGACTGAAGCTTTCTTT.

This clonotype was seen a single time. The rearrangement uses TRBV13 and TRBJ1-1; TRBD1 is a possible D gene (6 bases). The CDR3 loop spans 14 amino acids. Germline values: CDR1 PRHDT, CDR2 FYEKMQ (reference sequence). The V gene lost 4 bases and the J gene lost 6 bases, with 15 bases spanning the gap. The CDR3 region has the DNA TGTGCCAGCAGCTCGGGGGCGGACTTCCCTGAAGCTTTCTTT. This codes for CASSSGADFPEAFF.

Ten or more counts support this clonotype. The genes are TRBV29-1 and TRBJ2-2, with D unresolved. V lost 6 bases and J 2 bases, leaving 10 bases between the germline ends. The CDR3 runs to 13 residues. Germline CDR1 is SQVTM and CDR2 is ANQGSEA. DNA of the CDR3: TGCAGCGTCGCCCCCAGCAACACCGGGGAGCTGTTTTTT. This encodes CSVAPSNTGELFF.

This clonotype was recorded many times. The chain has TRBV11-1 and TRBJ1-1; 7 nucleotides align to TRBD1. V shed 1 base and J 0 bases; nucleotides not matched to a gene: 5. The germline gives CDR1 SGHAT, CDR2 FQDESV (reference sequence). This CDR3 has 16 residues. DNA for the CDR3: TGTGCCAGCAGCTTAGGCCTGGACAGGATGAACACTGAAGCTTTCTTT. Amino acids: CASSLGLDRMNTEAFF.

This clonotype was counted ten times or more. This chain links TRBV7-8 with TRBJ2-5; TRBD1 might be the D (8 bases). Germline loops: CDR1 SGHVS, CDR2 FQNEAQ. V lost 7 bases and J 4 bases, leaving 25 bases between the germline ends. CDR3 length: 17 amino acids. The CDR3 region has the DNA TGTGCCAGCACCCCCCGAGCAACAGGGGGGGTCGGAGAGACCCAGTACTTC. Amino acids: CASTPRATGGVGETQYF.

The chain couples TRBV6-2 or TRBV6-3 to TRBJ1-1; D might be TRBD1 (5 bases). Germline-derived CDR1 and CDR2 are MNHEY and SVGEGT. V gave up 7 bases and J gave up 10 bases, with 16 bases separating them. This CDR3 is built from 12 residues. The CDR3, as DNA: TGTGCCAGCAAAGAGGTGGCAGGGACAGCTTTCTTT. Translation gives CASKEVAGTAFF.

This clonotype has ten or more counts. CDR3 protein: CASSELGGYQNQPQHF. DNA for the CDR3: TGTGCCAGCAGTGAATTAGGGGGCTACCAGAATCAGCCCCAGCATTTT. V and J are TRBV6-1 and TRBJ1-5; the match to TRBD1 covers 7 bases. The length of the CDR3 is 16 residues. Unmatched junction bases numbered 8, after V lost 2 bases and J lost 4 bases. CDR1 is MNHNS, CDR2 SASEGT, per germline.

This clonotype has ten or more counts. CDR3 DNA sequence: TGTGCCAGTTCTGTTAGCAATCAGCCCCAGCATTTT. This gives the protein CASSVSNQPQHF. This chain connects TRBV2 to TRBJ1-5; D ambiguous. V was clipped by 9 bases and J by 0 bases, with 6 bases between them. CDR3 length: 12 amino acids. Germline V gene sequence: CDR1 SNHLY, CDR2 FYNNEI.

This clonotype was found once. The chain links TRBV12-3 or TRBV12-4 to TRBJ2-7; 9 bases are shared with TRBD1. The CDR3 runs to 14 residues. Trimming cost V 5 bases and J 6 bases; bases outside gene matches: 8. DNA for the CDR3: TGTGCCAGCAGTCCTGGGACAGGGTATCGCGAGCAGTACTTC. Translating it yields CASSPGTGYREQYF.

This clonotype has a count of ten or more. This chain uses TRBV6-1 with TRBJ2-6; 7 bases align to TRBD1. Trimming took 5 bases from V and 2 from J; bases not matched to a gene: 3. This CDR3 spans 15 amino acids. Per germline, CDR1 MNHNS and CDR2 SASEGT. CDR3 DNA sequence: TGTGCCAGCAGTCAAACAGGGGCTGGGGCCAACGTCCTGACTTTC. It is translated as CASSQTGAGANVLTF.